The 15 T cell receptor beta chains listed next were all sequenced from one sample in a study of shared T cell receptors in the human thymus. The assay was immunoSEQ multiplex PCR, and TCRdb's table has in-frame clones only and misses some. The table includes 600,000 or so clones, more than 75% detected once. These data are also associated with another study on human thymus T cells.

Sequences were obtained from thymocytes. The receptors were gathered from a boy in the first two years of life with a congenital heart defect.

V gene TRBV7-9 combines with J gene TRBJ2-1, with 10 bases aligning to TRBD2. The V and J ends lost 2 bases and 3 bases, in that order; junction bases with no gene match: 1. The germline gives CDR1 SEHNR, CDR2 FQNEAQ (reference sequence). The CDR3 covers 15 residues. Here the CDR3 DNA reads TGTGCCAGCAGCTTACTAGCGGGAGTCTACAATGAGCAGTTCTTC. It specifies CASSLLAGVYNEQFF.

The CDR3 protein is CSVVQGETEQYF. In DNA, the CDR3 is TGCAGCGTTGTACAGGGGGAAACCGAGCAGTACTTC. The chain uses TRBV29-1 and TRBJ2-7; TRBD1 aligns across 8 bases. Trimming cost V 4 bases and J 6 bases; bases outside gene matches: 5. Per germline, CDR1 SQVTM and CDR2 ANQGSEA. CDR3 length equals 12 residues.

The chain is built from TRBV7-2 and TRBJ2-3, with D hard to call. Trimming removed 1 base from V and 2 bases from J, with 10 bases in between. This CDR3 has 15 residues. CDR1 is SGHTA and CDR2 is FQGNSA in the germline V gene. Here the CDR3 reads CASSLDLVATDTQYF. In DNA form, the CDR3 reads TGTGCCAGCAGCTTAGATCTAGTTGCCACAGATACGCAGTATTTT.

This chain uses TRBV27 with TRBJ1-5, with D perhaps TRBD1 (5 bases). V was trimmed by 3 bases and J by 4 bases, leaving 10 bases between them. CDR3 size: 14 residues. The V gene's germline CDR1 is MNHEY and CDR2 SMNVEV (reference sequence). The CDR3 sequence: CASSFVGGNQPQHF. The DNA for the CDR3 is TGTGCCAGCAGTTTTGTGGGGGGGAATCAGCCCCAGCATTTT.

This chain joins TRBV30 and TRBJ2-7; the D gene is possibly TRBD2 (6 bases). Germline V lookup: CDR1 GTSNPN, CDR2 SVGIG (reference sequence). The CDR3 has 13 residues. The V and J ends lost 2 bases and 2 bases respectively, with 10 bases between them. CDR3 loop: CAWSLGGTYEQYF. The DNA for the CDR3 is TGTGCCTGGAGTTTGGGGGGAACCTACGAGCAGTACTTC.

V and J are TRBV5-1 and TRBJ2-3; 14 nucleotides line up with TRBD2. There are 16 residues in the CDR3. V was clipped by 4 bases and J by 4 bases; unmatched bases: 5. Germline CDR1 is SGHRS and CDR2 is YFSETQ. The CDR3 region is CASSPRTSGGPDTQYF. DNA of the CDR3: TGCGCCAGCAGCCCCCGGACTAGCGGGGGGCCAGATACGCAGTATTTT.

The chain employs TRBV5-6 and TRBJ2-3, with 13 bases identical to TRBD2. CDR3 length: 18 residues. The junction had 4 bases not matched to a gene; V was cut back by 0 bases and J by 0 bases. CDR1 and CDR2 (germline): SGHDT, YYEEEE. The CDR3 here is CASSLARTSGGSTDTQYF. CDR3 coding DNA: TGTGCCAGCAGCTTGGCACGGACTAGCGGGGGAAGCACAGATACGCAGTATTTT.

This chain joins TRBV11-1 and TRBJ2-3; a possible D gene is TRBD1 (6 bases). The V end was cut by 1 base, the J end by 1 base, with 6 bases between. CDR1 and CDR2 from the germline V gene are SGHAT and FQDESV (reference sequence). The CDR3 loop spans 14 amino acids. The CDR3 DNA is TGTGCCAGCAGCTTAGGGACAGGCACAGATACGCAGTATTTT. Protein: CASSLGTGTDTQYF.

This clone was picked up a small number of times. The CDR3 is CASTVSRTGSMGYTF. The CDR3 DNA sequence: TGCGCCAGCACGGTTTCCAGGACAGGATCTATGGGCTACACCTTC. The chain is built from TRBV5-1 and TRBJ1-2, with TRBD1 identical over 7 bases. Germline V gene sequence: CDR1 SGHRS, CDR2 YFSETQ. The V segment lost 6 bases and the J segment 8 bases; nucleotides outside the gene matches: 16. This CDR3 comprises 15 residues.

In this sample, this clone turned up once. The V call is TRBV5-6, the J call TRBJ2-3, with TRBD2 matching over 9 bases. V lost 2 bases to trimming and J lost 2 bases; unmatched junction nucleotides: 15. From germline, CDR1 is SGHDT and CDR2 YYEEEE. This CDR3 spans 19 amino acids. The CDR3 bases are TGTGCCAGCAGCTTAGAATCTTTGACTAGCGGAGGCCCCACAGATACGCAGTATTTT. It encodes CASSLESLTSGGPTDTQYF.

The sample holds a few counts of this clone. The rearrangement links TRBV5-8 to TRBJ1-5; D may be TRBD1 (6 bases). Germline assignment: CDR1 SGHTS and CDR2 YDEGEE. This CDR3 has 16 amino acids. V lost 2 bases, J lost 0 bases, and 12 bases lay in between. The CDR3 sequence: CASSFGGLGSNQPQHF. The CDR3 coding sequence is TGTGCCAGCAGCTTTGGGGGCTTGGGTAGCAATCAGCCCCAGCATTTT.

This chain links TRBV4-3 with TRBJ2-7; tentative D call: TRBD2 (5 bases). The CDR3 extends over 21 amino acids. The V end lost 2 bases, the J end lost 3 bases, and 32 bases lay between the germline ends. Germline V gene data show CDR1 as LGHNA and CDR2 as YSLEER. CDR3 nucleotides: TGCGCCAGCAGCCAACGCTCCCCTCACGGGGATAAAAGATATGCAGGCTACGAGCAGTACTTC. Its translation is CASSQRSPHGDKRYAGYEQYF.

This clone appeared a single time. The chain employs TRBV7-3 and TRBJ2-2; TRBD1 matches at 9 bases. Germline V CDR1 and CDR2: SGHTA, FQGTGA. The ends lost 6 bases at V and 4 bases at J; junction bases unmatched: 6. The length of the CDR3 is 15 residues. The CDR3 loop is CASRAGQGATGELFF. CDR3 coding DNA: TGTGCCAGCAGGGCGGGACAGGGCGCCACCGGGGAGCTGTTTTTT. Full variable domain (missing parts from reference TRBV7-3 and TRBJ2-2): GAGVSQTPSNKVTEKGKYVELRCDPISGHTALYWYRQSLGQGPEFLIYFQGTGAADDSGLPNDRFFAVRPEGSVSTLKIQRTERGDSAVYLCASRAGQGATGELFFGEGSRLTVL.

V and J are TRBV4-3 and TRBJ1-5; 7 bases match TRBD1. J gave up 5 bases and V 3 bases, and 4 bases lay outside the gene matches. CDR3 length equals 14 residues. The germline V gene encodes CDR1 LGHNA and CDR2 YSLEER. The CDR3: CASSHRQGDQPQHF. CDR3 sequence (DNA): TGCGCCAGCAGCCATCGACAGGGTGATCAGCCCCAGCATTTT.

The chain recombines TRBV15 with TRBJ2-5, with D possibly TRBD2 on 6 matching bases. V lost 1 base to trimming and J lost 0 bases, with 12 bases between them. The CDR3 consists of 16 residues. Germline lookup yields CDR1 LNHNV and CDR2 YYDKDF (reference sequence). The CDR3 nucleotides read TGTGCCACCAGCAGAGTTCACGCGGGGTACCAAGAGACCCAGTACTTC. Translated: CATSRVHAGYQETQYF.